The clone carrying this T cell receptor beta chain turned up a few times. Antigen specificity is unknown. Germline V gene lookup returns CDR1 SQVTM and CDR2 ANQGSEA. The CDR3 sequence is 14 residues long. With 3 bases clipped from V and 7 bases from J, the junction kept 9 bases outside the gene matches. This entry belongs to a study of T cells after yellow fever vaccination. Study-level findings and limits: Abundant clonotypes (contaminants from the bulk population) could be present in FACS-sorted repertoires. Secondary responses were weaker yet peaked faster, day 5 versus 15. Clones that expanded after primary vaccination mostly reappeared after the booster (roughly 96% CD4, 88% CD8).

A universal primer site and UMIs were added as TCR cDNA was made by 5'RACE template switching. MiXCR was run by TCRdb on the 5' RACE reads, yielding one entry per CDR3 protein. The table has about 360,000 distinct CDR3 sequences, 6.2% seen once. The sample here was PBMCs, taken 5 days after the yellow fever booster vaccination. This clonotype was obtained from a man aged 25 to 45 who received the YFV17D yellow fever vaccine. The chain links TRBV29-1 to TRBJ2-7; 10 bases match TRBD2. The CDR3 DNA follows: TGCAGCGTTGACTCAGCGGGAGGGCCAGATGAGCAGTACTTC. As protein: CSVDSAGGPDEQYF.